The TCR beta chain under discussion was sequenced for a study of blood T cell repertoires in COVID-19. Turning to the study itself: T cells, B-cell-depleted T cells, or PBMCs supplied cDNA or gDNA.

As handled by the study authors: Reference gene primer amplification yielded estimated nucleated cell counts. Assay used: immunoSEQ multiplex PCR; TCRdb lists only in-frame clones, some missing. V, J and clone size derive from that table, while D and trimming were established from the DNA sequence. The data show under 250,000 clones, roughly 91% seen once. Residents of 24 US areas, aged about 18 to 89 years, made up the participants. The sequenced sample consisted of PBMCs or T cells enriched from blood (not recorded which). The receptor was isolated from a woman in her thirties with acute COVID-19.

The CDR3 nucleotides are TGTGCCAGCAGCCAACGGGAACAGGGGATTTTTAATCAGCCCCAGCATTTT. This sequence encodes CASSQREQGIFNQPQHF. This chain joins TRBV3-1 (or the pseudogene TRBV3-2) and TRBJ1-5; 7 bases are shared with TRBD1. Trimming removed 2 bases from V and 4 bases from J; junction bases left unmatched: 11. CDR1 and CDR2 from the germline V gene are LGHDT and YNNKEL (reference sequence). The CDR3 totals 17 residues.